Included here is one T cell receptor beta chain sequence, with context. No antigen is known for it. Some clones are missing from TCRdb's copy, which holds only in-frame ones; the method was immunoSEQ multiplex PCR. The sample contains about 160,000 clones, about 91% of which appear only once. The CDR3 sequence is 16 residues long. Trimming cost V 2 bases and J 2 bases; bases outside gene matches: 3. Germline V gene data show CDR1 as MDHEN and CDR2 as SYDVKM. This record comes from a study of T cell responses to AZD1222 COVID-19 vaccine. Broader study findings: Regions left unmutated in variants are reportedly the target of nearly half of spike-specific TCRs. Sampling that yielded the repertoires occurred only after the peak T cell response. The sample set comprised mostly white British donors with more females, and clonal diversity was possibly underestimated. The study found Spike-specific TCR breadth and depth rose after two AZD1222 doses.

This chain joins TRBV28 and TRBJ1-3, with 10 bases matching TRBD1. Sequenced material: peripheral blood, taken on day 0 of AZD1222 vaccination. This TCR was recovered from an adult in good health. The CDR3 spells CASSLDRGRPGNTIYF. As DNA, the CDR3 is TGTGCCAGCAGTTTAGACAGGGGGCGCCCTGGAAACACCATATATTTT.